One and the same sample provided the 5 T cell receptor beta chains below, sequenced in a study of molecular identifiers for immune sequencing clone quantification. TCRdb itself ran the PCR reads through MiXCR, one entry per CDR3 protein. The sample lists hundreds of thousands of distinct CDR3 sequences; around 25% were seen once. The sequenced sample consisted of naive CD8+ T cells from blood, with Jurkat cell RNA spiked in. As to subset: FACS-sorted CD8+CD4-CCR7+CD45RA+ naive T cells. These receptors all stem from a human donor in good health. Some libraries in this study had Jurkat cell RNA spiked in.

CDR3 DNA sequence: TGTGCCAGCAGCCAAGAAGGGACATCTTATCCCTACGAGCAGTACTTC. Its protein product is CASSQEGTSYPYEQYF. The J gene is TRBJ2-7, the V gene TRBV3-1; weak D call: TRBD1 (6 bases). CDR3 length: 16 amino acids. The V end lost 0 bases, the J end lost 2 bases, and 14 bases lay between the germline ends. Germline CDR1 LGHDT, CDR2 YNNKEL (reference sequence).

This clonotype has a count of ten or more. The V call is TRBV6-5, the J call TRBJ1-4, with TRBD1 identical over 7 bases. V gave up 0 bases and J gave up 8 bases; unmatched junction bases: 6. Germline lookup yields CDR1 MNHEY and CDR2 SVGAGI. The CDR3 covers 15 residues. The CDR3 DNA is TGTGCCAGCAGTTACTCTGTACAGGGGAAAGAAAAACTGTTTTTT. This encodes CASSYSVQGKEKLFF.

Comments on this clonotype: A read error may account for a junction end that differs from germline. This chain links TRBV27 with TRBJ1-1, with D maybe TRBD1 (5 bases). CDR1 MNHEY and CDR2 SMNVEV come from the germline V gene (reference sequence). The CDR3 is made up of 15 amino acids. CDR3: CARSYSPGSYTEAFF. The CDR3 coding sequence is TGTGCCCGCAGTTACTCGCCAGGGTCGTACACTGAAGCTTTCTTT.

This clonotype was seen many times. The rearrangement joins TRBV2 to TRBJ1-1; D is ambiguous. V lost 3 bases to trimming and J lost 0 bases, with 17 bases between them. The CDR3 loop spans 17 amino acids. Germline V gene lookup returns CDR1 SNHLY and CDR2 FYNNEI. The CDR3 loop reads CASSETTSTLMNTEAFF. The DNA of the CDR3 is TGTGCCAGCAGTGAGACCACCAGCACCCTCATGAACACTGAAGCTTTCTTT.

Regarding this clonotype: Since a much larger clone is just one base distant, this may be a read error. V and J are TRBV4-3 and TRBJ1-1; D remains unclear. The germline V gene encodes CDR1 LGHNA and CDR2 YSLEER. The CDR3 is made up of 16 amino acids. V was cut by 0 bases and J by 3 bases, with 14 bases left in between. CDR3: CASSQDLRVPDTEAFF. The CDR3 nucleotides are TGCGCCAGCAGCCAAGATCTGAGGGTTCCGGACACTGAAGCTTTCTTT.